The T cell receptor beta chain under discussion was sequenced for a study of blood T cell repertoires in COVID-19 (dated by TCRdb to the early 2020s). About the study as a whole: The collaborator samples originated in the United States, Italy and Spain and spanned the acute and convalescent phases of COVID-19. The prospective study material was composed of cDNA or gDNA derived from T cells, B-cell-depleted T cells, or PBMCs. The repertoires were made available in a free public database intended to serve as a resource for research on the immune response to SARS-CoV-2. The sample metadata nearly always contained a de-identified subject ID, COVID-19 status, age in years and sex. The samples were drawn from two sources: the first 160 participants of the ongoing ImmuneRACE study, and 1,000 to 1,500 subjects contributed by 6 global collaborators. Where available, HLA class I and class II types were taken from metadata supplied by the sample provider and were not determined by assay-based typing. Deeply sampled blood TCRbeta repertoires from subjects exposed to, actively infected with, or recovered from COVID-19 were included in the dataset.

Comments on this clone: It has no known antigen specificity. No much larger clone is present one base from it, and per-base qualities are unavailable.

TCRbeta CDR3 regions were amplified from genomic DNA by means of the immunoSEQ Assay, a bias-controlled multiplex PCR. Regarding the original processing steps: The number of nucleated cells in each sample was estimated by amplification of reference gene primers within the assay. To quantify the absolute abundance of each unique TCRbeta CDR3 rearrangement, sequence reads were collapsed and filtered. For each sample, productive Simpson clonality was calculated as the square root of Simpson's diversity index over productive rearrangements. TCRdb took this table from immuneACCESS and kept in-frame rearrangements with V and J called. Such tables lack part of the clones; where checked against another copy, unresolved V genes explain under half of the gap, and the rest is unexplained. D and trimming come from the DNA, and the V and J calls and clone size come from that table. This sample holds fewer than 10,000 clones; approximately 88% were observed only once. Clones ranked in the top ten supply more than 8.5% of the sample.

The collaborating institutions used their own protocols to collect whole blood in K2EDTA tubes. For TCRbeta analysis, collaborators shipped samples as frozen whole blood, isolated PBMCs, or DNA extracted from either of those sample types. Its CDR3 holds 13 amino acids, cysteine through phenylalanine. CDR3 DNA is the only sequence kept; it has 39 bases, read in frame from the first base. In the germline V gene, CDR1 corresponds to SNHLY and CDR2 to FYNNEI. V is pared back by 11 bases and J by 2 bases, with 16 bases lying between the germline termini. Overall study outcomes, separate from this receptor: How much clinical and demographic metadata was included differed by source and by participant, and the metadata was provided uncurated.

The V gene is TRBV2 and the J gene is TRBJ2-7; D gene: possibly TRBD2, on 6 matching bases. What was sequenced was peripheral blood. The clonotype originates from a human donor in a cohort sampled during active COVID-19. In nucleotides, the sequence is TGTGCCCGTCCCCCTACGGGAGCCTACGAGCAGTACTTC. This encodes CARPPTGAYEQYF.